This TCR beta chain was recovered during a study of blood T cell repertoires in COVID-19. For the study at large: Acute and convalescent COVID-19 specimens originated in the United States, Italy and Spain. In each case, the material was cDNA or gDNA derived from T cells, B-cell-depleted T cells, or PBMCs.

Using immunoSEQ multiplex PCR, the repertoire was profiled, and TCRdb retains in-frame clones only, with some absent. Of about 110,000 clones in the sample, roughly nine tenths were seen once. V was shortened by 2 bases and J by 5 bases, with 13 bases between the two germline ends. The CDR3 contains 14 residues. Germline loops: CDR1 SGHRS, CDR2 YFSETQ. V is TRBV5-1 and J is TRBJ1-2, with a weak D call TRBD1 (5 bases). The clonotype was recovered from a man in his forties or fifties with active or convalescent COVID-19. Sequenced material: peripheral blood. The CDR3, as DNA: TGCGCCAGCAGCTTCTCGACAGACTTTTATGGCTACACCTTC. This sequence encodes CASSFSTDFYGYTF.